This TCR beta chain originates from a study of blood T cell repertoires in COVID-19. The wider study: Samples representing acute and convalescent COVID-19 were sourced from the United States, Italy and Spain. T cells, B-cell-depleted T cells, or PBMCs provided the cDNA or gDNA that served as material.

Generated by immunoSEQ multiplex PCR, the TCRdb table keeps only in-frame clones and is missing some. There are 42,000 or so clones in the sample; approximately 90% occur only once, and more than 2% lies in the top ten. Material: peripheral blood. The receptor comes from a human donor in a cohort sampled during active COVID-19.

The CDR3 DNA follows: TGTGCCAGCAGCCCCGGGACAGGCAATCAGCCCCAGCATTTT. Residues: CASSPGTGNQPQHF. This chain links TRBV6-5 with TRBJ1-5; 7 positions match TRBD1. The CDR3 spans 14 residues. With 6 bases clipped from V and 2 bases from J, the junction kept 4 bases outside the gene matches. The germline CDR1 and CDR2 sequences are MNHEY and SVGAGI.